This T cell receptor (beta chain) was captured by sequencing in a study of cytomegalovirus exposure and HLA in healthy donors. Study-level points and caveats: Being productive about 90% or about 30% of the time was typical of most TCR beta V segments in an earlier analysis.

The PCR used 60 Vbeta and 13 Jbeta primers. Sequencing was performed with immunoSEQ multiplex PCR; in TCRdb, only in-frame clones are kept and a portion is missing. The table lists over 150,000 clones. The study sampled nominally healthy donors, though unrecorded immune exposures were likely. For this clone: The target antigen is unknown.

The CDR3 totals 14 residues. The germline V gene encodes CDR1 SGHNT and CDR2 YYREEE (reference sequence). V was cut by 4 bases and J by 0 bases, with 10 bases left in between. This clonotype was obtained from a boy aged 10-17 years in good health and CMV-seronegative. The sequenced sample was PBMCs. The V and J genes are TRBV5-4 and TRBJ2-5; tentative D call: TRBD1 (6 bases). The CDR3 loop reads CASSPRQDQETQYF. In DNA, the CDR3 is TGTGCCAGCAGCCCGCGACAGGACCAAGAGACCCAGTACTTC.